The 19 T cell receptor beta chains presented below share a single source sample, sequenced in a study of beta chain features in type 1 diabetes. The entirety of the isolated RNA underwent reverse transcription, so expressed TCRB transcripts were sequenced. Sequencing was performed with immunoSEQ multiplex PCR; in TCRdb, only in-frame clones are kept and a portion is missing. The sample has 130,000 or so clones, 9.2% seen once. The sample taken for sequencing was central memory CD4+ T cells from blood. The receptors were sampled from a man younger than 35 in good health.

The sample holds a few counts of this clone. The chain has TRBV5-6 and TRBJ2-1, with 8 bases fitting TRBD2. CDR3 size: 15 residues. CDR1 is SGHDT and CDR2 is YYEEEE in the germline V gene. With 9 bases clipped from V and 4 bases from J, the junction kept 12 bases outside the gene matches. CDR3 DNA: TGTGCCACCGTACGTACGGGGGGGGATTACAATGAGCAGTTCTTC. Its protein product is CATVRTGGDYNEQFF.

The V and J genes are TRBV5-5 and TRBJ1-2; D possibly corresponds to TRBD1 (5 bases). Germline lookup yields CDR1 SGHKS and CDR2 YYEKEE (reference sequence). The CDR3 covers 12 residues. Trimming stripped 2 bases from V and 7 bases from J, with 9 bases between. The CDR3 nucleotides read TGTGCCAGCAGCTTCCAGGGCGGTGGCTACACCTTC. As protein: CASSFQGGGYTF.

This clone was counted a few times. The chain is built from TRBV6-1 and TRBJ2-1; D ambiguous. The CDR3 is 14 amino acids. Germline-derived CDR1 and CDR2 are MNHNS and SASEGT. V shed 4 bases and J shed 0 bases, with 7 bases lying between them. The CDR3 region is CASSAPISYNEQFF. DNA of the CDR3: TGTGCCAGCAGTGCCCCTATCTCCTACAATGAGCAGTTCTTC.

This clone showed up just a few times. The chain recombines TRBV29-1 with TRBJ1-2; 8 nucleotides line up with TRBD1. The CDR3 loop spans 11 amino acids. The V gene end was trimmed by 7 bases and the J gene end by 8 bases; junction bases not matched to a gene: 6. The V gene's germline CDR1 is SQVTM and CDR2 ANQGSEA. The CDR3 is CSAKQGVGYTF. The CDR3 coding sequence is TGCAGCGCAAAACAGGGGGTCGGCTACACCTTC.

This clone was recorded many times. The chain carries TRBV30 and TRBJ2-1; D unclear. Germline values: CDR1 GTSNPN, CDR2 SVGIG (reference sequence). Trimming stripped 7 bases from V and 3 bases from J, with 7 bases between. The CDR3 loop spans 11 amino acids. CDR3 coding DNA: TGTGCCTCGCGTCGCTACAATGAGCAGTTCTTC. It yields the protein CASRRYNEQFF. The entire variable domain, with the rest obtained from reference TRBV30 and TRBJ2-1, is as follows: SQTIHQWPATLVQPVGSPLSLECTVEGTSNPNLYWYRQAAGRGLQLLFYSVGIGQISSEVPQNLSASRPQDRQFILSSKKLLLSDSGFYLCASRRYNEQFFGPGTRLTVL.

CDR3 loop: CASSPSPGINQPQHF. In nucleotides, the CDR3 is TGTGCCAGCAGCCCCAGTCCGGGGATCAATCAGCCCCAGCATTTT. J is TRBJ1-5 and V is TRBV9, with D unclear. V lost 4 bases and J lost 3, with 14 bases in between. Germline V CDR1 and CDR2: SGDLS, YYNGEE. The CDR3 runs to 15 residues. The full variable domain, its missing parts supplied by reference TRBV9 and TRBJ1-5, is DSGVTQTPKHLITATGQRVTLRCSPRSGDLSVYWYQQSLDQGLQFLIQYYNGEERAKGNILERFSAQQFPDLHSELNLSSLELGDSALYFCASSPSPGINQPQHFGDGTRLSIL.

This clone was detected once. CDR3: CACGGTSYEQYF. Written as DNA, the CDR3 is TGTGCGTGCGGGGGGACCTCCTACGAGCAGTACTTC. The gene calls are TRBV28 and TRBJ2-5; TRBD2 aligns across 8 bases. The closer fit of TRBJ2-7 to the DNA end suggests the J call may be wrong. In germline, CDR1 is MDHEN, CDR2 SYDVKM. The CDR3 is 12 amino acids.

This sequence joins TRBV7-9 and TRBJ2-1, with TRBD2 identical over 7 bases. The germline V gene has CDR1 SEHNR and CDR2 FQNEAQ (reference sequence). The CDR3 is 15 residues long. With 5 bases clipped from V and 1 base from J, the junction kept 5 bases outside the gene matches. Here the CDR3 reads CASSQTGGSYNEQFF. The CDR3 region has the DNA TGTGCCAGCAGCCAAACGGGGGGTTCCTACAATGAGCAGTTCTTC.

This chain joins TRBV28 and TRBJ1-2; 7 nucleotides agree with TRBD1. This CDR3 comprises 12 residues. V dropped 6 bases and J dropped 7; count of bases not matched to a gene: 5. Per the germline V gene, CDR1 is MDHEN and CDR2 is SYDVKM. Here the CDR3 DNA reads TGTGCCAGCAGGGGGACAGTGGGTGGCTACACCTTC. It codes for CASRGTVGGYTF.

There are a few counts of this clone. This sequence joins TRBV10-3 and TRBJ2-2; 8 nucleotides match TRBD2. Germline-derived CDR1 and CDR2 are ENHRY and SYGVKD. V trimming: 4 bases; J trimming: 1 base; junction bases outside the gene matches: 2. CDR3 size: 15 residues. This CDR3 is CAISGSGKNTGELFF. The CDR3 coding sequence is TGTGCCATCAGTGGTAGCGGGAAGAACACCGGGGAGCTGTTTTTT.

This clone was detected only a few times. V gene TRBV5-4 combines with J gene TRBJ2-3; the D gene is possibly TRBD2 (6 bases). The length of the CDR3 is 16 residues. The germline CDR1 and CDR2 sequences are SGHNT and YYREEE (reference sequence). Between the trimmed V and J ends, which lost 1 base and 2 bases, there was a span of 14 bases. CDR3 region: CASSLYLGGYTDTQYF. The CDR3 nucleotides are TGTGCCAGCAGCTTGTATCTTGGGGGGTACACAGATACGCAGTATTTT.

This clone was detected many times. V and J are TRBV11-2 and TRBJ2-1, with a tentative D call TRBD2 (6 bases). Trimming pared 6 bases from V and 7 bases from J, leaving 19 bases between. Germline V gene data show CDR1 as SGHAT and CDR2 as FQNNGV. The CDR3 spans 15 residues. CDR3 region: CASSPLRGRGNEQFF. The CDR3 DNA sequence: TGTGCCAGCAGTCCGTTACGGGGCCGGGGGAATGAGCAGTTCTTC.

This clone was seen a few times. This chain's CDR3 is CACSLSPTNEKLFF. The CDR3 nucleotides read TGTGCCTGTTCCCTATCCCCAACTAATGAAAAACTGTTTTTT. This chain joins TRBV30 and TRBJ1-4; D call uncertain. The V end lost 6 bases, the J end lost 0 bases, and 11 bases lay between the germline ends. The CDR3 length is 14 residues. CDR1 is GTSNPN and CDR2 is SVGIG in the germline V gene (reference sequence).

The chain joins TRBV7-3 to TRBJ2-5, with D maybe TRBD1 (5 bases). Germline V CDR1 and CDR2: SGHTA, FQGTGA. The CDR3 spans 12 residues. V lost 4 bases and J lost 5, with 8 bases in between. CDR3 nucleotide sequence: TGTGCCAGCAGCTCCAAGGGGGAGACCCAGTACTTC. Amino acids: CASSSKGETQYF.

This clone came up a few times. The chain joins TRBV18 to TRBJ1-2; TRBD1 agrees at 9 bases. The CDR3 is made up of 17 amino acids. With 3 bases clipped from V and 2 bases from J, the junction kept 10 bases outside the gene matches. Germline CDR1 is KGHSH and CDR2 is LQKENI. The CDR3 protein is CASSPLRDRARNYGYTF. The CDR3 nucleotides are TGTGCCAGCTCACCCCTCCGGGACAGGGCTCGCAACTATGGCTACACCTTC. The full variable domain, rest sourced from reference TRBV18 and TRBJ1-2, is NAGVMQNPRHLVRRRGQEARLRCSPMKGHSHVYWYRQLPEEGLKFMVYLQKENIIDESGMPKERFSAEFPKEGPSILRIQQVVRGDSAAYFCASSPLRDRARNYGYTFGSGTRLTVV.

This clone has just a few counts. The chain employs TRBV7-7 and TRBJ2-7; the match to TRBD2 covers 7 bases. The CDR3 runs 16 residues. CDR1 SSHAT and CDR2 FNYEAQ come from the germline V gene (reference sequence). With V trimmed by 5 bases and J by 3 bases, 13 bases remained unmatched. The CDR3 DNA reads as TGTGCCAGCAGCCCTGCCCTAGGAGCGGGGATCTACGAGCAGTACTTC. Translated: CASSPALGAGIYEQYF.

This chain's CDR3 is CASSVGQNNEQFF. CDR3 sequence (DNA): TGCGCCAGCAGCGTGGGACAGAACAATGAGCAGTTCTTC. This chain links TRBV5-1 with TRBJ2-1; 7 bases align to TRBD1. Germline V gene sequence: CDR1 SGHRS, CDR2 YFSETQ. V lost 4 bases and J lost 5; bases outside the gene matches: 3. The length of the CDR3 is 13 residues.

This clone was counted between two and nine times. The V gene is TRBV18, the J gene TRBJ1-3; TRBD1 aligns across 7 bases. The germline CDR1 and CDR2 sequences are KGHSH and LQKENI. The CDR3 contains 16 residues. J was trimmed by 4 bases and V by 0 bases; bases with no gene match: 6. The CDR3 protein is CASSPPGQFPGNTIYF. The CDR3 DNA reads as TGTGCCAGCTCACCACCGGGACAGTTCCCCGGAAACACCATATATTTT.

Only a few counts were recorded for this clone. V gene TRBV5-1 combines with J gene TRBJ2-1; TRBD2 aligns across 9 bases. The CDR3 contains 15 residues. J lost 12 bases, V lost 0 bases, and 10 bases had no gene match. Germline V gene sequence: CDR1 SGHRS, CDR2 YFSETQ. The CDR3 protein is CASSLVLAGSHGQFF. The CDR3 bases are TGCGCCAGCAGCTTGGTTCTAGCGGGATCCCACGGGCAGTTCTTC.